This is a list of T cell receptor beta chains from one sample in a study of graft-versus-host responses after intestinal transplantation. Their antigen targets remain unknown. Sequencing was performed with immunoSEQ multiplex PCR; in TCRdb, only in-frame clones are kept and a portion is missing. The sample lists tens of thousands of clones, 75% to 95% occurring once. Here the sequenced sample was unstimulated CD4+ T cells sorted from spleen or lymph node cells, taken before intestinal transplant. The receptors shown here come from a human donor who received an intestinal transplant. Both conserved end residues are part of each CDR3. The order of the fields is J gene, V gene, D gene, CDR3 length, clone size, CDR3 protein, CDR3 DNA. A D gene is named only where the DNA matches it firmly. Size values are once, few and many counts, or a class for expanded clones, and some rows have none.

>TRBJ1-2|TRBV2|TRBD1|18|-
CASSWDRDRGTLNYGYTF
TGTGCCAGCAGTTGGGACCGGGACAGGGGGACCCTTAACTATGGCTACACCTTC
>TRBJ2-4|TRBV19|-|17|-
CASSFPYSVTAKNIQYF
TGTGCCAGTTCCTTCCCTTATAGCGTTACGGCCAAAAACATTCAGTACTTC
>TRBJ2-3|TRBV7-9|TRBD2|18|-
CASSLGTSGVWDADTQYF
TGTGCCAGCAGCTTGGGGACTAGCGGGGTATGGGATGCAGATACGCAGTATTTT
>TRBJ2-7|TRBV7-2|TRBD2|16|-
CASSRTSGWSSYEQYF
TGTGCCAGCAGCCGGACTAGCGGGTGGAGCTCCTACGAGCAGTACTTC
>TRBJ2-3|TRBV6-5|-|16|-
CASSYSGRDFTDTQYF
TGTGCCAGCAGTTACTCAGGGCGGGACTTCACAGATACGCAGTATTTT
>TRBJ1-2|TRBV15|TRBD1|15|-
CATSRFGQGNYGYTF
TGTGCCACCAGCAGGTTCGGACAGGGGAACTATGGCTACACCTTC
>TRBJ2-3|TRBV7-6|-|18|-
CASSLAPRTLSSTDTQYF
TGTGCCAGCAGCTTAGCTCCCCGGACACTCTCTAGCACAGATACGCAGTATTTT
>TRBJ2-3|TRBV1|-|18|-
CTSSQPRRRGGGPDTQYF
TGCACCAGCAGCCAACCTCGACGGCGGGGGGGCGGCCCAGATACGCAGTATTTT
>TRBJ2-3|TRBV9|TRBD2|16|once
CASSVGSGGAVDTQYF
TGTGCCAGCAGCGTAGGAAGCGGGGGGGCCGTAGATACGCAGTATTTT
>TRBJ1-1|TRBV5-1|-|13|few
CASSSTGNTEAFF
TGCGCCAGCAGCTCGACAGGGAACACTGAAGCTTTCTTT
>TRBJ2-7|TRBV14|-|17|-
CASSQGWRGGQAYEQYF
TGTGCCAGCAGCCAAGGATGGAGGGGGGGACAGGCCTACGAGCAGTACTTC
>TRBJ2-2|TRBV10-2|-|14|-
CASTTGTYTGELFF
TGCGCCAGCACAACCGGGACTTACACCGGGGAGCTGTTTTTT
>TRBJ2-3|TRBV7-2|-|13|-
CASSGQYTDTQYF
TGTGCCAGCAGCGGACAGTACACAGATACGCAGTATTTT
>TRBJ2-2|TRBV12-5|TRBD1|16|-
CASGFSTGSGTGELFF
TGTGCTAGTGGTTTCTCGACAGGGTCGGGAACCGGGGAGCTGTTTTTT
>TRBJ1-6|TRBV19|-|16|-
CASSDRNRGRNSPLHF
TGTGCCAGTAGCGACCGGAACCGGGGTCGGAATTCACCCCTCCACTTT
>TRBJ2-7|TRBV10-3|-|13|-
CAISEGTNIGQYF
TGTGCCATCAGTGAGGGAACTAATATTGGGCAGTACTTC
>TRBJ2-4|TRBV6-7|-|17|-
CASSLAGQHTGKNIQYF
TGTGCCAGCAGCCTTGCTGGACAGCACACGGGCAAGAACATTCAGTACTTC
>TRBJ2-7|TRBV19|TRBD1|14|-
CASRHANRGDEQYF
TGTGCCAGTAGACACGCCAACAGGGGGGACGAGCAGTACTTC
>TRBJ2-3|TRBV7-2|-|16|-
CASSLAPLASTDTQYF
TGTGCCAGCAGCTTAGCCCCCCTAGCTAGCACAGATACGCAGTATTTT
>TRBJ2-7|TRBV11-3|TRBD1|15|-
CASSLVQGASYEQYF
TGTGCCAGCAGCTTAGTCCAGGGGGCTTCGTACGAGCAGTACTTC
>TRBJ1-5|TRBV5-5|-|15|-
CASSLDFLGTQPQHF
TGTGCCAGCAGCTTGGACTTCCTCGGGACACAGCCCCAGCATTTT
>TRBJ2-1|TRBV13|-|15|-
CASSFHLSSYNEQFF
TGTGCCAGCAGCTTCCATCTGAGCTCCTACAATGAGCAGTTCTTC
>TRBJ2-7|TRBV5-1|-|15|-
CASSLFAQGSYEQYF
TGCGCCAGCAGCCTCTTCGCACAGGGCTCCTACGAGCAGTACTTC
>TRBJ2-7|TRBV13|TRBD2|16|-
CASSTLLAGGPYEQYF
TGTGCCAGCAGCACTCTACTAGCGGGGGGTCCCTACGAGCAGTACTTC
>TRBJ2-6|TRBV19|-|16|-
CASSPDSNSGANVLTF
TGTGCCAGTAGTCCCGACAGTAACTCTGGGGCCAACGTCCTGACTTTC
>TRBJ2-1|TRBV25-1|TRBD1|16|once
CASSDTGQGVKGEQFF
TGTGCCAGCAGTGACACAGGACAGGGGGTGAAGGGAGAGCAGTTCTTC
>TRBJ1-1|TRBV29-1|-|13|-
CSVGTAPNTEAFF
TGCAGCGTTGGGACAGCTCCAAACACTGAAGCTTTCTTT
>TRBJ2-1|TRBV19|TRBD2|19|-
CASSSRTSGGASSYNEQFF
TGTGCCAGTAGTTCGCGGACTAGCGGGGGGGCCAGTTCTTACAATGAGCAGTTCTTC
>TRBJ1-6|TRBV6-5|-|12|-
CASSYEGSPLHF
TGTGCCAGCAGTTACGAGGGTTCACCCCTCCACTTT
>TRBJ1-5|TRBV2|TRBD1|14|-
CASRGTVNNQPQHF
TGTGCCAGCAGGGGGACAGTTAACAATCAGCCCCAGCATTTT
>TRBJ2-2|TRBV15|TRBD1|14|-
CATSRDRITGELFF
TGTGCCACCAGCCGGGACAGGATCACCGGGGAGCTGTTTTTT
>TRBJ2-1|TRBV29-1|-|11|-
CSADFFNEQFF
TGCAGCGCGGACTTTTTCAATGAGCAGTTCTTC
>TRBJ1-3|TRBV10-2|-|14|few
CASSVAGSGNTIYF
TGCGCCAGCAGTGTGGCAGGCAGTGGAAACACCATATATTTT
>TRBJ1-5|TRBV11-2|TRBD1|14|-
CASSLGTGHQPQHF
TGTGCCAGCAGCTTAGGGACAGGACATCAGCCCCAGCATTTT
>TRBJ2-7|TRBV6-1|-|12|-
CASTRYSYEQYF
TGTGCCAGCACGAGATATTCCTACGAGCAGTACTTC
>TRBJ1-1|TRBV29-1|TRBD1|13|-
CSVTDRVIPEAFF
TGCAGCGTGACCGACAGGGTTATACCTGAAGCTTTCTTT